These 11 T cell receptor beta chains came from one sample sequenced in a study of cytomegalovirus exposure and HLA in healthy donors. It was with 60 Vbeta and 13 Jbeta primers that the PCR ran. The data were produced by immunoSEQ multiplex PCR, yet TCRdb's version contains in-frame clones alone and is incomplete. The table shows about 86,000 clones, with around 76% occurring only once. Sequenced sample: PBMCs. These receptors were collected from a woman in her 50s in good health and CMV-seropositive.

This rearrangement joins TRBV28 to TRBJ1-5, with D possibly TRBD1 on 6 matching bases. With 5 bases removed from V and 3 bases from J, the gap between germline ends came to 20 bases. The CDR3 has 17 residues. Germline V gives CDR1 MDHEN, CDR2 SYDVKM. The CDR3 DNA sequence: TGTGCCAGCAGTGCCAATGGGGGGGGCTGGGCCAATCAGCCCCAGCATTTT. Its protein product is CASSANGGGWANQPQHF.

This clone has only one observation. The chain links TRBV6-5 to TRBJ1-4; 7 positions agree with TRBD1. The CDR3 sequence is 14 residues long. V trimming: 6 bases; J trimming: 5 bases; junction bases outside the gene matches: 6. Germline V gene lookup returns CDR1 MNHEY and CDR2 SVGAGI. The CDR3 sequence: CASRRQGPNEKLFF. DNA of the CDR3: TGTGCCAGCAGGCGACAGGGACCGAATGAAAAACTGTTTTTT.

This clone was counted once. The J gene is TRBJ1-5, the V gene TRBV27, with D maybe TRBD1 (5 bases). Germline-derived CDR1 and CDR2 are MNHEY and SMNVEV (reference sequence). With 5 bases removed from V and 4 bases from J, the gap between germline ends came to 9 bases. The CDR3 spans 13 residues. CDR3 residues: CASSPGRNQPQHF. DNA for the CDR3: TGTGCCAGCAGTCCAGGGCGGAATCAGCCCCAGCATTTT.

V is TRBV13 and J is TRBJ1-3, with D maybe TRBD1 (5 bases). The CDR3 extends over 13 amino acids. The V and J ends lost 2 bases and 3 bases respectively, with 5 bases between them. Germline CDR1 and CDR2: PRHDT and FYEKMQ (reference sequence). The CDR3 spells CASSLRGGNTIYF. The CDR3 DNA follows: TGTGCCAGCAGCTTAAGGGGTGGAAACACCATATATTTT.

V is TRBV11-2 and J is TRBJ2-7; TRBD2 is a possible D gene (6 bases). Trimming stripped 5 bases from V and 7 bases from J, with 18 bases between. This CDR3 is 14 amino acids long. Germline V gene data show CDR1 as SGHAT and CDR2 as FQNNGV. CDR3 in DNA: TGTGCCAGCAGCCCCCCTGGGGCGGGAAGGGAGCAGTACTTC. Translated: CASSPPGAGREQYF.

This clone was observed once. V and J are TRBV28 and TRBJ2-6, with TRBD1 matching 7 bases. CDR1 is MDHEN, CDR2 SYDVKM, per germline. CDR3 length: 16 residues. The V segment lost 5 bases and the J segment 2 bases; nucleotides outside the gene matches: 6. The CDR3, as DNA: TGTGCCAGCAGTCTCGAACAGGGGACTGGGGCCAACGTCCTGACTTTC. Protein product: CASSLEQGTGANVLTF. Looking up the rest from reference TRBV28 and TRBJ2-6 gives the full variable domain: DVKVTQSSRYLVKRTGEKVFLECVQDMDHENMFWYRQDPGLGLRLIYFSYDVKMKEKGDIPEGYSVSREKKERFSLILESASTNQTSMYLCASSLEQGTGANVLTFGAGSRLTVL.

The DNA of the CDR3 is TGCAGCGTTGTCAGACAGAAGCATGGCTACACCTTC. It encodes CSVVRQKHGYTF. This chain joins TRBV29-1 and TRBJ1-2; TRBD1 might be the D (5 bases). The germline V and J ends were trimmed by 4 bases and 6 bases, with 12 bases remaining between them. Germline CDR1 and CDR2: SQVTM and ANQGSEA. The CDR3 runs 12 residues. Variable domain in full (rest from reference TRBV29-1 and TRBJ1-2): SAVISQKPSRDICQRGTSLTIQCQVDSQVTMMFWYRQQPGQSLTLIATANQGSEATYESGFVIDKFPISRPNLTFSTLTVSNMSPEDSSIYLCSVVRQKHGYTFGSGTRLTVV.

The chain employs TRBV2 and TRBJ1-2; 8 positions match TRBD1. The ends lost 6 bases at V and 1 base at J; junction bases unmatched: 4. The germline gives CDR1 SNHLY, CDR2 FYNNEI. This CDR3 comprises 14 residues. The CDR3 protein is CASRDRVFNYGYTF. CDR3 in DNA: TGTGCCAGCAGGGACAGGGTTTTTAACTATGGCTACACCTTC.

CDR3 coding DNA: TGTGCCAGCAGTACAGGGGGCGACGAGCAGTACTTC. This translates into CASSTGGDEQYF. This chain links TRBV6-5 with TRBJ2-7; TRBD1 agrees at 9 bases. CDR1 MNHEY and CDR2 SVGAGI come from the germline V gene. The CDR3 is 12 amino acids. Trimming took 5 bases from V and 5 from J; bases not matched to a gene: 1.

The chain employs TRBV29-1 and TRBJ2-7, with a weak D call TRBD1 (6 bases). Trimming stripped 4 bases from V and 4 bases from J, with 11 bases between. The CDR3 contains 12 residues. Looked up from germline, CDR1 is SQVTM and CDR2 is ANQGSEA. The DNA for the CDR3 is TGCAGCGTTGGGTTGAGGGGGTACGAGCAGTACTTC. Protein sequence: CSVGLRGYEQYF.

The chain joins TRBV28 to TRBJ1-1; TRBD1 agrees at 8 bases. The V gene end was trimmed by 5 bases and the J gene end by 5 bases; junction bases not matched to a gene: 7. Germline assignment: CDR1 MDHEN and CDR2 SYDVKM. This CDR3 is built from 14 residues. The CDR3 sequence is CASSLPQGGTEAFF. In DNA, the CDR3 is TGTGCCAGCAGTCTCCCACAGGGGGGTACTGAAGCTTTCTTT.